Listed here is a single T cell receptor (beta chain). The CDR3 is 16 amino acids. Germline V gene lookup returns CDR1 LNHDA and CDR2 SQIVND (reference sequence). V shed 1 base and J shed 2 bases, with 12 bases lying between them. Repertoires were generated with immunoSEQ multiplex PCR, while TCRdb's copy carries only in-frame clones and drops some. The sample records tens of thousands of clones, 84% being singletons. The sample is drawn from a study of OX40 agonist ivuxolimab in advanced cancers. Patients were excluded for autoimmune disease history or systemic immunosuppression. This chain joins TRBV19 and TRBJ2-1, with D possibly being TRBD1 or TRBD2 (5 bases each). The sequence was obtained from an adult with an advanced solid tumor such as melanoma, head and neck, liver or kidney cancer. The sequences come from CD4+ or CD8+ T cells sorted from blood, collected in a trial of the OX40 agonist ivuxolimab. CDR3 DNA sequence: TGTGCCAGTAGTATAGGAGCTCGGGGCACCTACAATGAGCAGTTCTTC. The encoded protein is CASSIGARGTYNEQFF.